These T cell receptor beta chains were read from a single sample in a study of Ad26.COV2.S vaccination and SARS-CoV-2 variants. Using immunoSEQ multiplex PCR, the repertoire was profiled, and TCRdb retains in-frame clones only, with some absent. Among some 480,000 clones, roughly 89% were seen once, and the ten largest hold roughly 13%. The sequencing here drew on peripheral blood, taken in a trial of Ad26.COV2.S vaccine versus placebo. The receptors were sampled from a person aged 18-60 years who received the Ad26.COV2.S COVID-19 vaccine or a placebo. Each CDR3 is given with its conserved first and last residue. D genes are given only for firm matches. Expanded clones get a size class; other rows say once, few or many, or leave the size out.

j_gene: TRBJ1-2; abundance: -; d_gene: -; len: 12; v_gene: TRBV30; CDR3aa: CAWRQGTFGYTF; CDR3nt: TGTGCCTGGAGGCAGGGGACTTTTGGCTACACCTTC
j_gene: TRBJ1-5; abundance: -; d_gene: -; len: 14; v_gene: TRBV2; CDR3aa: CASSEGQVNQPQHF; CDR3nt: TGTGCCAGCAGTGAAGGACAGGTGAATCAGCCCCAGCATTTT
j_gene: TRBJ1-2; abundance: -; d_gene: -; len: 13; v_gene: TRBV18; CDR3aa: CASSPSGNYGYTF; CDR3nt: TGTGCCAGCTCACCGTCAGGGAACTATGGCTACACCTTC
j_gene: TRBJ1-6; abundance: -; d_gene: TRBD1; len: 16; v_gene: TRBV7-9; CDR3aa: CASSLTGATYNSPLHF; CDR3nt: TGTGCCAGCAGCTTAACAGGGGCGACCTATAATTCACCCCTCCACTTT
j_gene: TRBJ1-6; abundance: -; d_gene: -; len: 14; v_gene: TRBV9; CDR3aa: CASSVQGFDSPLHF; CDR3nt: TGTGCCAGCAGCGTACAGGGGTTCGACTCACCCCTCCACTTT
j_gene: TRBJ2-1; abundance: -; d_gene: -; len: 12; v_gene: TRBV28; CDR3aa: CATVAAYNEQFF; CDR3nt: TGTGCCACCGTAGCGGCCTACAATGAGCAGTTCTTC
j_gene: TRBJ2-1; abundance: once; d_gene: TRBD2; len: 12; v_gene: TRBV29-1; CDR3aa: CSVAPSGNEQFF; CDR3nt: TGCAGCGTTGCCCCTAGCGGCAATGAGCAGTTCTTC
j_gene: TRBJ2-7; abundance: -; d_gene: TRBD2; len: 15; v_gene: TRBV28; CDR3aa: CASRRLAGGPHEQYF; CDR3nt: TGTGCCAGCAGGCGTCTAGCGGGAGGGCCCCACGAGCAGTACTTC
j_gene: TRBJ2-2; abundance: -; d_gene: TRBD2; len: 15; v_gene: TRBV5-4; CDR3aa: CASSLGTRVTGELFF; CDR3nt: TGTGCCAGCAGCTTGGGGACTAGAGTCACCGGGGAGCTGTTTTTT
j_gene: TRBJ1-1; abundance: -; d_gene: -; len: 14; v_gene: TRBV7-2; CDR3aa: CASSLRPGGTEAFF; CDR3nt: TGTGCCAGCAGCTTAAGGCCGGGGGGAACTGAAGCTTTCTTT
j_gene: TRBJ1-1; abundance: -; d_gene: -; len: 12; v_gene: TRBV30; CDR3aa: CAWSIVGGEAFF; CDR3nt: TGTGCCTGGAGCATTGTCGGGGGGGAAGCTTTCTTT
j_gene: TRBJ2-1; abundance: -; d_gene: TRBD2; len: 15; v_gene: TRBV6-6; CDR3aa: CASSAGTSGNNEQFF; CDR3nt: TGTGCCAGCAGTGCCGGGACTAGCGGTAACAATGAGCAGTTCTTC
j_gene: TRBJ1-3; abundance: -; d_gene: -; len: 14; v_gene: TRBV18; CDR3aa: CASSPSSSGNTIYF; CDR3nt: TGTGCCAGCTCCCCTTCGAGTTCTGGAAACACCATATATTTT
j_gene: TRBJ1-2; abundance: once; d_gene: -; len: 11; v_gene: TRBV28; CDR3aa: CASDGLYGYTF; CDR3nt: TGTGCCAGCGACGGACTCTATGGCTACACCTTC
j_gene: TRBJ2-1; abundance: -; d_gene: TRBD2; len: 13; v_gene: TRBV2; CDR3aa: CASTGTRDNEQFF; CDR3nt: TGTGCCAGCACTGGGACTAGGGACAATGAGCAGTTCTTC
j_gene: TRBJ1-2; abundance: -; d_gene: -; len: 11; v_gene: TRBV28; CDR3aa: CASNRYYGYTF; CDR3nt: TGTGCCAGCAACAGATACTATGGCTACACCTTC
j_gene: TRBJ1-2; abundance: -; d_gene: -; len: 13; v_gene: TRBV28; CDR3aa: CASNLGQFYGYTF; CDR3nt: TGTGCCAGCAATTTGGGGCAGTTCTATGGCTACACCTTC
j_gene: TRBJ2-3; abundance: -; d_gene: -; len: 13; v_gene: TRBV6-1; CDR3aa: CASSELGTDTQYF; CDR3nt: TGTGCCAGCAGTGAGCTGGGTACAGATACGCAGTATTTT
j_gene: TRBJ1-5; abundance: -; d_gene: -; len: 14; v_gene: TRBV15; CDR3aa: CATGRRYGNQPQHF; CDR3nt: TGTGCCACGGGCCGGCGATATGGCAATCAGCCCCAGCATTTT
j_gene: TRBJ2-5; abundance: -; d_gene: TRBD2; len: 16; v_gene: TRBV13; CDR3aa: CASRHSGRAGGETQYF; CDR3nt: TGTGCCAGCCGACATAGCGGGAGGGCCGGTGGAGAGACCCAGTACTTC
j_gene: TRBJ2-7; abundance: -; d_gene: TRBD2; len: 15; v_gene: TRBV9; CDR3aa: CASSVGLADTYEQYF; CDR3nt: TGTGCCAGCAGCGTAGGACTAGCGGACACCTACGAGCAGTACTTC
j_gene: TRBJ1-1; abundance: -; d_gene: -; len: 13; v_gene: TRBV6-5; CDR3aa: CASQNGLNTEAFF; CDR3nt: TGTGCCAGTCAGAACGGCCTGAACACTGAAGCTTTCTTT
j_gene: TRBJ2-7; abundance: once; d_gene: TRBD2; len: 14; v_gene: TRBV6-1; CDR3aa: CASSSPGGVHEQYF; CDR3nt: TGTGCCAGCAGTTCCCCCGGGGGGGTCCACGAGCAGTACTTC
j_gene: TRBJ1-4; abundance: few; d_gene: TRBD1; len: 15; v_gene: TRBV7-9; CDR3aa: CASRTDRDGSEKLFF; CDR3nt: TGTGCCAGCAGAACGGACAGGGACGGTAGTGAAAAACTGTTTTTT
j_gene: TRBJ1-6; abundance: -; d_gene: -; len: 14; v_gene: TRBV25-1; CDR3aa: CASSESPGVSPLHF; CDR3nt: TGTGCCAGCAGTGAATCCCCAGGGGTTTCACCCCTCCACTTT
j_gene: TRBJ2-7; abundance: -; d_gene: TRBD1; len: 15; v_gene: TRBV4-3; CDR3aa: CASSQESTGADEQYF; CDR3nt: TGCGCCAGCAGCCAGGAATCCACAGGGGCCGACGAGCAGTACTTC
j_gene: TRBJ2-1; abundance: -; d_gene: -; len: 14; v_gene: TRBV9; CDR3aa: CASIRGLEYNEQFF; CDR3nt: TGTGCCAGCATTCGGGGGCTAGAGTACAATGAGCAGTTCTTC
j_gene: TRBJ2-7; abundance: -; d_gene: -; len: 14; v_gene: TRBV7-2; CDR3aa: CASSPRGSIYEQYF; CDR3nt: TGTGCCAGCAGCCCCCGGGGCTCGATCTACGAGCAGTACTTC
j_gene: TRBJ2-7; abundance: -; d_gene: TRBD1; len: 13; v_gene: TRBV2; CDR3aa: CASTGTGNSEQYF; CDR3nt: TGTGCCAGCACAGGGACAGGGAACAGCGAGCAGTACTTC
j_gene: TRBJ1-6; abundance: -; d_gene: -; len: 12; v_gene: TRBV7-8; CDR3aa: CASSFINSPLHF; CDR3nt: TGTGCCAGCAGCTTCATAAATTCACCCCTCCACTTT
j_gene: TRBJ2-3; abundance: once; d_gene: -; len: 15; v_gene: TRBV7-3; CDR3aa: CASSSSRSTTDTQYF; CDR3nt: TGTGCCAGCAGCTCAAGTCGGTCTACCACAGATACGCAGTATTTT
j_gene: TRBJ2-7; abundance: once; d_gene: -; len: 12; v_gene: TRBV18; CDR3aa: CASSPKGYEQYF; CDR3nt: TGTGCCAGCTCACCGAAGGGCTACGAGCAGTACTTC
j_gene: TRBJ2-1; abundance: once; d_gene: TRBD2; len: 13; v_gene: TRBV19; CDR3aa: CASSGRPGYEQFF; CDR3nt: TGTGCCAGCAGCGGGAGGCCAGGTTATGAGCAGTTCTTC
j_gene: TRBJ2-3; abundance: -; d_gene: -; len: 14; v_gene: TRBV18; CDR3aa: CASSPVSSTDTQYF; CDR3nt: TGTGCCAGCTCACCAGTCTCTAGCACAGATACGCAGTATTTT
j_gene: TRBJ2-1; abundance: once; d_gene: TRBD2; len: 16; v_gene: TRBV7-2; CDR3aa: CASSLPPTSGRNEQFF; CDR3nt: TGTGCCAGCAGCTTACCCCCGACTAGCGGGAGGAATGAGCAGTTCTTC
j_gene: TRBJ1-2; abundance: -; d_gene: -; len: 15; v_gene: TRBV27; CDR3aa: CASSLSPGGWDGYTF; CDR3nt: TGTGCCAGCAGTTTATCCCCCGGGGGATGGGATGGCTACACCTTC
j_gene: TRBJ1-5; abundance: -; d_gene: -; len: 13; v_gene: TRBV3-1/TRBV3-2; CDR3aa: CASSQDLRQPQHF; CDR3nt: TGTGCCAGCAGCCAAGATCTCAGGCAGCCCCAGCATTTT
j_gene: TRBJ1-1; abundance: -; d_gene: TRBD1; len: 14; v_gene: TRBV6-5; CDR3aa: CASRNDRGGTEAFF; CDR3nt: TGTGCCAGCAGAAACGACAGGGGAGGTACTGAAGCTTTCTTT
j_gene: TRBJ2-2; abundance: -; d_gene: -; len: 11; v_gene: TRBV25-1; CDR3aa: CASKGPGELFF; CDR3nt: TGTGCCAGCAAGGGCCCCGGGGAGCTGTTTTTT
j_gene: TRBJ1-3; abundance: -; d_gene: -; len: 12; v_gene: TRBV5-6; CDR3aa: CASSVSRSVLWF; CDR3nt: TGTGCCAGCAGCGTTTCTCGGAGTGTGCTCTGGTTT
j_gene: TRBJ1-5; abundance: -; d_gene: TRBD1; len: 16; v_gene: TRBV4-2; CDR3aa: CASSQVGQGSNQPQHF; CDR3nt: TGTGCCAGCAGCCAAGTGGGACAGGGTAGCAATCAGCCCCAGCATTTT
j_gene: TRBJ1-1; abundance: -; d_gene: -; len: 13; v_gene: TRBV19; CDR3aa: CASSTQRGTEAFF; CDR3nt: TGTGCCAGTAGTACCCAACGGGGCACTGAAGCTTTCTTT
j_gene: TRBJ2-7; abundance: -; d_gene: -; len: 13; v_gene: TRBV28; CDR3aa: CASRTGLRYEQYF; CDR3nt: TGTGCCAGCAGAACGGGCCTACGCTACGAGCAGTACTTC
j_gene: TRBJ2-7; abundance: -; d_gene: TRBD1; len: 16; v_gene: TRBV6-6; CDR3aa: CASSRSTGTGVYEQYF; CDR3nt: TGTGCCAGCAGTAGATCTACCGGGACAGGAGTCTACGAGCAGTACTTC
j_gene: TRBJ1-3; abundance: -; d_gene: -; len: 14; v_gene: TRBV25-1; CDR3aa: CASTPAGGGDTIYF; CDR3nt: TGTGCCAGCACTCCAGCAGGCGGGGGGGACACCATATATTTT
j_gene: TRBJ1-1; abundance: -; d_gene: -; len: 11; v_gene: TRBV28; CDR3aa: CASIISTEAFF; CDR3nt: TGTGCCAGCATTATAAGCACTGAAGCTTTCTTT
j_gene: TRBJ1-2; abundance: -; d_gene: -; len: 13; v_gene: TRBV12-3/TRBV12-4; CDR3aa: CASSPTPNYGYTF; CDR3nt: TGTGCCAGCAGCCCGACTCCTAACTATGGCTACACCTTC
j_gene: TRBJ2-2; abundance: -; d_gene: -; len: 16; v_gene: TRBV5-1; CDR3aa: CASSERQATNTGELFF; CDR3nt: TGCGCCAGCAGCGAACGACAGGCCACTAACACCGGGGAGCTGTTTTTT
j_gene: TRBJ1-1; abundance: once; d_gene: -; len: 16; v_gene: TRBV5-5; CDR3aa: CASARTDLPLNTEAFF; CDR3nt: TGTGCCAGCGCGAGGACGGACCTACCTTTGAACACTGAAGCTTTCTTT
j_gene: TRBJ2-7; abundance: -; d_gene: -; len: 15; v_gene: TRBV25-1; CDR3aa: CASSEGGGALDEQYF; CDR3nt: TGTGCCAGCAGTGAAGGAGGGGGGGCACTGGACGAGCAGTACTTC
j_gene: TRBJ2-1; abundance: -; d_gene: -; len: 14; v_gene: TRBV29-1; CDR3aa: CSVPTMWENNEQFF; CDR3nt: TGCAGCGTTCCCACCATGTGGGAGAACAATGAGCAGTTCTTC
j_gene: TRBJ2-1; abundance: -; d_gene: TRBD1; len: 15; v_gene: TRBV11-3; CDR3aa: CASIHRGKLYNEQFF; CDR3nt: TGTGCCAGCATCCACAGGGGCAAATTATACAATGAGCAGTTCTTC
j_gene: TRBJ2-6; abundance: -; d_gene: -; len: 13; v_gene: TRBV3-1/TRBV3-2; CDR3aa: CASSREGANVLTF; CDR3nt: TGTGCCAGCAGCCGAGAGGGGGCCAACGTCCTGACTTTC
j_gene: TRBJ1-1; abundance: -; d_gene: -; len: 12; v_gene: TRBV30; CDR3aa: CAWSRADTEAFF; CDR3nt: TGTGCCTGGAGTAGGGCGGACACTGAAGCTTTCTTT
j_gene: TRBJ1-5; abundance: -; d_gene: TRBD1; len: 15; v_gene: TRBV7-9; CDR3aa: CASSLGQQAWEPQHF; CDR3nt: TGTGCCAGCAGCTTGGGACAGCAAGCATGGGAGCCCCAGCATTTT
j_gene: TRBJ1-5; abundance: -; d_gene: -; len: 16; v_gene: TRBV28; CDR3aa: CASSLSVGAGNQPQHF; CDR3nt: TGTGCCAGCAGTTTATCGGTAGGTGCCGGCAATCAGCCCCAGCATTTT
j_gene: TRBJ2-1; abundance: -; d_gene: -; len: 16; v_gene: TRBV19; CDR3aa: CASSIRVSGTNNEQFF; CDR3nt: TGTGCCAGTAGTATCCGGGTTAGCGGCACCAACAATGAGCAGTTCTTC
j_gene: TRBJ2-1; abundance: -; d_gene: TRBD1; len: 16; v_gene: TRBV14; CDR3aa: CASTPLGTGKGNEQFF; CDR3nt: TGTGCCAGCACCCCATTGGGGACAGGGAAGGGGAATGAGCAGTTCTTC